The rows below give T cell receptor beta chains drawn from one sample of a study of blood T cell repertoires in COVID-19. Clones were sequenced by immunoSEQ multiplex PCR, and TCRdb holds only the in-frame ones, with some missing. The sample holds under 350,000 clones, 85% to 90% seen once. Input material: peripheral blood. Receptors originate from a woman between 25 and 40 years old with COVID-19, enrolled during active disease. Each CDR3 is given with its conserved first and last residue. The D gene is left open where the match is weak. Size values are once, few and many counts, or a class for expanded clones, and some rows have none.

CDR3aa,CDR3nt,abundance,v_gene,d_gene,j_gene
CSASWGGFQHF,TGCAGTGCTAGTTGGGGAGGGTTCCAGCATTTT,once,TRBV20-1,NA,TRBJ1-5
CASSIGTGYSPLHF,TGTGCCAGCTCCATTGGGACAGGGTATTCACCCCTCCACTTT,once,TRBV6-5,TRBD1,TRBJ1-6
CASSQRTGGDGYTF,TGTGCCAGCAGTCAACGGACAGGGGGCGATGGCTACACCTTC,NA,TRBV6-5,TRBD1,TRBJ1-2
CASSEAYSARGETQYF,TGTGCCAGCAGTGAAGCGTATAGCGCTCGAGGAGAGACCCAGTACTTC,few,TRBV6-1,NA,TRBJ2-5
CASSGRESGANVLTF,TGTGCCAGCAGCGGCCGGGAGTCTGGGGCCAACGTCCTGACTTTC,NA,TRBV14,NA,TRBJ2-6
CASSQGHRGNTPLHF,TGTGCCAGCAGCCAAGGGCACCGGGGGAATACACCCCTCCACTTT,once,TRBV3-1/TRBV3-2,NA,TRBJ1-6
CASSSGSFYEQYF,TGTGCCAGCAGCTCGGGATCCTTCTACGAGCAGTACTTC,NA,TRBV7-6,NA,TRBJ2-7
CASSSQGEETQYF,TGTGCCAGTAGTTCCCAGGGGGAAGAGACCCAGTACTTC,NA,TRBV19,TRBD1,TRBJ2-5
CASQGSGNTIYF,TGTGCCAGCCAGGGCTCTGGAAACACCATATATTTT,NA,TRBV2,NA,TRBJ1-3
CASSIGTSGGEDTQYF,TGTGCCAGTAGTATCGGGACTAGCGGGGGGGAAGATACGCAGTATTTT,NA,TRBV19,TRBD2,TRBJ2-3